The clone carrying this T cell receptor beta chain was recorded a few times. Its cognate antigen is unknown. This entry is derived from a study of Graves' ophthalmopathy and Graves' hyperthyroidism. General study points: Most thyroid clonotypes with frequency above 0.001 were detected in blood too.

The trim removed 6 bases at V and 0 bases at J, leaving 12 bases unmatched. Germline lookup yields CDR1 MRHNA and CDR2 SNTAGT. The CDR3 has 17 amino acids. Moderate-to-severe activity, CAS at least 3, NOSPECS at least 4 and duration under 3 months characterized donors with ophthalmopathy. The PBMCs used were ones drawn from over 9.5 ml of fresh peripheral blood. For repertoire sequencing, the TCR beta CDR3 regions were amplified from RNA transcripts. Scientists carried out first-round RT-PCR using HTBI primers and then a second-round multiplex PCR. TCRdb analysed the multiplex PCR reads with MiXCR anew, one entry per CDR3 protein. The sample contains roughly 700,000 distinct CDR3 sequences, around 40% of which appear only once.

This chain uses TRBV6-4 with TRBJ1-1; 8 bases fit TRBD1. Sequenced input: peripheral blood. The TCR comes from an adult man with Graves' ophthalmopathy. As DNA, the CDR3 is TGTGCCAGCAGCCAAGATTATGCAGGGGGCGTGAACACTGAAGCTTTCTTT. Residues: CASSQDYAGGVNTEAFF.